The T cell receptor (beta chain) described here comes from a study of metastatic and nonmetastatic thyroid tumors. At the level of the study: For malignant and benign thyroid patients, tumor or nodule tissue and blood were the sources whose repertoires were compared.

The CDR3 sequence is 12 residues long. Study results and limitations: In blood and tumor, TCR beta diversity was reportedly significantly higher in malignant thyroid tumors than in benign nodules.

This clone was counted between two and nine times. Its antigen is currently unknown. One end of the junction varies from germline; a read error may be responsible. Study processing details: It was from CDR3 differences across clinicopathological groups that a distant-metastasis classifier for papillary thyroid cancer was built. TCRdb redid the clone calls on the PCR reads using MiXCR. These V and J calls rely on TCRdb rather than the paper's analysis. The sample consists of roughly 30,000 clones, around 15% of them appearing once. Thyroid surgery was preceded by no treatment in any patient. The chain employs TRBV12-3 or TRBV12-4 and TRBJ2-1; possible D gene TRBD1, 5 bases. The sequenced material came from blood. This receptor was taken from a female donor with papillary thyroid cancer or a benign thyroid nodule (not recorded which). Some clones in this sample may be carry-over from other donors' samples. In DNA, the CDR3 is TGTGCCAGCACCCTACCAGGGTTGGAGCTGTTCTTC. It is translated as CASTLPGLELFF.